This is a list of T cell receptor beta chains from one sample in a study of cytomegalovirus exposure and HLA in healthy donors. The repertoire was sequenced with immunoSEQ multiplex PCR; TCRdb's copy has only in-frame clones and lacks some. This sample has some 200,000 clones, with 62% found just once. The source material was PBMCs. The receptors were gathered from a middle-aged man in good health and CMV-seronegative. The CDR3 runs from the conserved cysteine through the conserved F or W. Fields, in order: clone size, J gene, V gene, D gene, CDR3 protein, CDR3 DNA. A D gene is named only where the DNA matches it firmly. Clone size is stated in some rows and not others, as once, few, many or a class when expanded.

clone_size: NA; j_call: TRBJ1-6; v_call: TRBV2; d_call: NA; cdr3_aa: CASSEATVNSPLHF; cdr3_nt: TGTGCCAGCAGTGAAGCTACAGTTAATTCACCCCTCCACTTT
clone_size: NA; j_call: TRBJ1-6; v_call: TRBV7-9; d_call: NA; cdr3_aa: CASSRDSSSYNSPLHF; cdr3_nt: TGTGCCAGCAGCCGGGACTCCAGCTCCTATAATTCACCCCTCCACTTT
clone_size: once; j_call: TRBJ1-5; v_call: TRBV11-2; d_call: NA; cdr3_aa: CASSTDSNQPQHF; cdr3_nt: TGTGCCAGCAGTACAGATAGCAATCAGCCCCAGCATTTT
clone_size: NA; j_call: TRBJ2-3; v_call: TRBV5-1; d_call: NA; cdr3_aa: CASATSGGSTDTQYF; cdr3_nt: TGCGCCAGCGCAACCTCCGGGGGTAGCACAGATACGCAGTATTTT
clone_size: NA; j_call: TRBJ1-2; v_call: TRBV6-5; d_call: NA; cdr3_aa: CASSSSGEVLGYTF; cdr3_nt: TGTGCCAGCAGTTCCTCAGGGGAGGTATTGGGCTACACCTTC
clone_size: NA; j_call: TRBJ2-1; v_call: TRBV5-1; d_call: TRBD2; cdr3_aa: CAGSPAGGSYNEQFF; cdr3_nt: TGCGCCGGCAGCCCCGCGGGGGGCTCCTACAATGAGCAGTTCTTC
clone_size: NA; j_call: TRBJ2-1; v_call: TRBV5-4; d_call: TRBD2; cdr3_aa: CASSLLAGGYEQFF; cdr3_nt: TGTGCCAGCAGCCTTCTAGCGGGAGGGTATGAGCAGTTCTTC
clone_size: NA; j_call: TRBJ2-7; v_call: TRBV29-1; d_call: TRBD2; cdr3_aa: CSVGRAGTEQYF; cdr3_nt: TGCAGCGTGGGGAGGGCGGGAACCGAGCAGTACTTC
clone_size: few; j_call: TRBJ1-3; v_call: TRBV15; d_call: TRBD1; cdr3_aa: CATSSKTGTVFHSGNTIYF; cdr3_nt: TGTGCCACCAGCAGCAAAACCGGGACAGTCTTTCACTCTGGAAACACCATATATTTT
clone_size: few; j_call: TRBJ1-1; v_call: TRBV19; d_call: NA; cdr3_aa: CASSIGAQLDTEAFF; cdr3_nt: TGTGCCAGTAGTATAGGGGCCCAACTGGACACTGAAGCTTTCTTT
clone_size: NA; j_call: TRBJ2-1; v_call: TRBV29-1; d_call: NA; cdr3_aa: CSVAAATGLHNEQFF; cdr3_nt: TGCAGCGTTGCAGCCGCTACGGGACTCCACAATGAGCAGTTCTTC
clone_size: few; j_call: TRBJ2-7; v_call: TRBV5-1; d_call: NA; cdr3_aa: CASSSPNVIPDIQQYF; cdr3_nt: TGCGCCAGCAGCAGCCCTAACGTGATTCCCGATATCCAGCAGTACTTC